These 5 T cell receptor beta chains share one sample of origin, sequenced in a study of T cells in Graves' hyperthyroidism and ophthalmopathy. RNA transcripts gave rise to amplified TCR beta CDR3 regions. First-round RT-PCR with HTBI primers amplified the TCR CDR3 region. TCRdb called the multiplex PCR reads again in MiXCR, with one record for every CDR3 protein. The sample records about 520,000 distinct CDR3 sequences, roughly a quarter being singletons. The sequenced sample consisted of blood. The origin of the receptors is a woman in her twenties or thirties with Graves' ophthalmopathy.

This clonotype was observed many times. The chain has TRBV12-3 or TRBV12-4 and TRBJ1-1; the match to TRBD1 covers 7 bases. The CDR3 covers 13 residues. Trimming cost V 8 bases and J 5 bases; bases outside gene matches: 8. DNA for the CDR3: TGTGCCAGCCAACGGGACAGTGGGACTGAAGCTTTCTTT. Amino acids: CASQRDSGTEAFF.

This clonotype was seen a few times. For the CDR3, the DNA is TGTGCCAGCAGCCAAGATCTCCAGGATAGCAATCAGCCCCAGCATTTT. Translating it yields CASSQDLQDSNQPQHF. The gene calls are TRBV3-1 and TRBJ1-5; D call uncertain. This CDR3 region has 16 residues. CDR1 LGHDT and CDR2 YNNKEL come from the germline V gene (reference sequence). V dropped 0 bases and J dropped 0 bases, with 9 bases sitting between them. The full variable domain, with the rest looked up from reference TRBV3-1 and TRBJ1-5, is DTAVSQTPKYLVTQMGNDKSIKCEQNLGHDTMYWYKQDSKKFLKIMFSYNNKELIINETVPNRFSPKSPDKAHLNLHINSLELGDSAVYFCASSQDLQDSNQPQHFGDGTRLSIL.

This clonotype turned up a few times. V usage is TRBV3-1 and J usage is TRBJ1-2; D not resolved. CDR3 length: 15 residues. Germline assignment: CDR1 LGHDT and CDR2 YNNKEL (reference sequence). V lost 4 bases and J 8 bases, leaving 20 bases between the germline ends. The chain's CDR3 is CASSLREISRDGYTF. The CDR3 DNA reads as TGTGCCAGCAGCCTCCGGGAGATAAGTCGAGACGGCTACACCTTC. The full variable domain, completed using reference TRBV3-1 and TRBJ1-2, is DTAVSQTPKYLVTQMGNDKSIKCEQNLGHDTMYWYKQDSKKFLKIMFSYNNKELIINETVPNRFSPKSPDKAHLNLHINSLELGDSAVYFCASSLREISRDGYTFGSGTRLTVV.

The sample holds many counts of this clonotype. CDR3 sequence (DNA): TGTGCCAGCAGTAGCGGACAGGGCGCTGAAGCTTTCTTT. Translated: CASSSGQGAEAFF. V gene TRBV28 combines with J gene TRBJ1-1, with TRBD1 matching over 8 bases. In germline, CDR1 is MDHEN, CDR2 SYDVKM. Trimming at V came to 5 bases and at J to 6 bases, leaving 5 bases not matched to a gene. The CDR3 is 13 residues long.

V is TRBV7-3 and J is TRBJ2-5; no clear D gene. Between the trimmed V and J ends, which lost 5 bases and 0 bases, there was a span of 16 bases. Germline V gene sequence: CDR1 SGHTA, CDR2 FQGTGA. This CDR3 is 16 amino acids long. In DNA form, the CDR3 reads TGTGCCAGCAGCCCTGGGTTATTGGAAAACCAAGAGACCCAGTACTTC. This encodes CASSPGLLENQETQYF.